This entry concerns a single T cell receptor beta chain. No antigen is known for it. Since a much larger clone is just one base distant, this may be a read error. This sample is drawn from a study of blood T cells in healthy people across ages. Overall study findings and caveats: Possibly confounding the expanded clonotype changes was the fact that donor CMV status was unknown. Measured against age, TCR beta diversity per million T cells decreased in a roughly linear manner. TCR beta diversity tracked closely with naive T cell percentage.

Per sample, a minimum of 6 million PBMCs were isolated. Trimming pared 5 bases from V and 11 bases from J, leaving 21 bases between. This CDR3 contains 14 residues. The germline V gene has CDR1 LGHDT and CDR2 YNNKEL (reference sequence). A sample-barcoded 5' primer and a J-beta primer mix were used in a second PCR of roughly 7 to 11 cycles. TCRdb called the 5' RACE reads again in MiXCR, with one record for every CDR3 protein. The top ten clones hold more than 15% of a sample with 630,000 or so distinct CDR3 sequences, 25% to 35% of them seen once. V and J are TRBV3-1 and TRBJ2-5; D gene unclear. The sample consisted of blood. This TCR was sampled from a woman aged 80 or older in good health. CDR3 in amino acids: CASSRGPPTNEQYF. The DNA of the CDR3 is TGTGCCAGCAGCAGAGGCCCCCCTACCAATGAGCAGTACTTC.